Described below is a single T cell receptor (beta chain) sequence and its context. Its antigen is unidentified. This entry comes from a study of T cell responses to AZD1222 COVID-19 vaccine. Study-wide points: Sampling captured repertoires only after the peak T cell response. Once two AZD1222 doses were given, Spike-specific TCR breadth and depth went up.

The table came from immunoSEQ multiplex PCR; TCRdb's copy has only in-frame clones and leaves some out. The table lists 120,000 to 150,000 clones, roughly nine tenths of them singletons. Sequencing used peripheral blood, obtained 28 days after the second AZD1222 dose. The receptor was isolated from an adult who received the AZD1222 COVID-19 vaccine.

In DNA form, the CDR3 reads TGTGCCAGTAGTATCGGTGGGAGAGGCACTGAAGCTTTCTTT. Translating gives CASSIGGRGTEAFF. The chain carries TRBV19 and TRBJ1-1; D is undetermined. The V and J ends lost 3 bases and 4 bases respectively, with 12 bases between them. The CDR3 length is 14 residues. In germline, CDR1 is LNHDA, CDR2 SQIVND (reference sequence).